Sequencing of this T cell receptor beta chain was carried out in a study of monozygotic twins with inflammatory bowel disease. The CDR3 sequence is 17 residues long. Researchers isolated total RNA from whole blood without sorting T cells. Eight separate reactions per sample served to make cDNA. Researchers used template switching to add UMIs featuring a 6-nucleotide sample barcode. Each CDR3 protein gets one entry in TCRdb, which reprocessed the 5' RACE reads and gives no DNA. The sample holds some 330,000 distinct CDR3 sequences. The sequence was collected from a human donor with ulcerative colitis or Crohn's disease, or a healthy co-twin of an affected twin (not recorded which). The material sequenced was blood. J is TRBJ2-1 and V is TRBV23-1; checking the TCRdb D call of TRBD2 is not possible without DNA. TRBV23-1 is an open reading frame, and its role is uncertain. The CDR3 here is CASVWPEGTRGYNEQFF.